The source of this T cell receptor (beta chain) is a study of T cell clonality in common variable immunodeficiency. Points from the study as a whole: CVID subjects shared fewer TCRbeta clones than healthy controls did. Common variable immunodeficiency TCR beta sequences reportedly had fewer deletions and N-nucleotide insertions.

This clone has a count of ten or more. Its specificity is unknown. The read ends 3 residues before the CDR3 terminus; that terminus is restored from the germline J gene. Donors gave roughly 5 to 8 ml heparinized peripheral whole blood. Trimming shortened V by 1 base and J by 7 bases, and 10 bases separated the two germline ends. Germline V gene sequence: CDR1 SQVTM, CDR2 ANQGSEA. The CDR3 extends over 12 amino acids. Control and CVID samples contributed equal amounts of genomic DNA. TCRdb's table, derived via immunoSEQ multiplex PCR, lists solely in-frame clones and lacks some. The sample shows about 34,000 clones, none of them appearing just once.

The sequence was obtained from a person aged 18 to 69 in good health. Input material: peripheral blood mononuclear cells. This chain uses TRBV29-1 with TRBJ1-2; D is possibly TRBD1 (6 bases). The CDR3 spells CSVEGGQIGYTF. Incomplete CDR3 DNA: TGCAGCGTTGAAGGTGGACAGATTGGC.